Listed below are T cell receptor beta chains from one sample, sequenced in a study of a mutant IDH1 vaccine in newly diagnosed glioma. Their recognized antigens are unknown. The repertoire was sequenced with immunoSEQ multiplex PCR; TCRdb's copy has only in-frame clones and lacks some. The sample lists some 130,000 clones; roughly 75% were seen once. The sequencing here drew on PBMCs, taken from a glioma patient whose treatment included an IDH1 peptide vaccine. The receptors here all came from a man between 40 and 49 years old with glioma. The CDR3 runs from the conserved cysteine through the conserved F or W. Fields, in order: CDR3 length, D gene, V gene, J gene, clone size, CDR3 DNA, CDR3 protein. A D gene is named only where the DNA matches it firmly. Part of the rows lack a size; the others show once, few, many or a class for expanded clones.

length: 13
D: -
V: TRBV9
J: TRBJ1-2
size: -
DNA: TGTGCCAGCAGCGTAGGGTCTAACTATGGCTACACCTTC
CDR3: CASSVGSNYGYTF

length: 16
D: -
V: TRBV19
J: TRBJ1-1
size: few
DNA: TGTGCCAGTAGTATTAGGTGGTCGAGAATGAACACTGAAGCTTTCTTT
CDR3: CASSIRWSRMNTEAFF

length: 15
D: -
V: TRBV6-5
J: TRBJ2-3
size: -
DNA: TGTGCCAGCAGTCGGACAAGTTTCGCCACAGATACGCAGTATTTT
CDR3: CASSRTSFATDTQYF

length: 17
D: TRBD1
V: TRBV6-1
J: TRBJ1-1
size: -
DNA: TGTGCCAGCAGTGCCTACCGGGACAGGCCACTGAACACTGAAGCTTTCTTT
CDR3: CASSAYRDRPLNTEAFF

length: 15
D: -
V: TRBV6-5
J: TRBJ2-3
size: -
DNA: TGTGCCAGCAGTCCCGGCGGAGTGAGCACAGATACGCAGTATTTT
CDR3: CASSPGGVSTDTQYF

length: 14
D: -
V: TRBV28
J: TRBJ1-5
size: few
DNA: TGTGCCAGCAGCCAAGGACCAAGCAATCAGCCCCAGCATTTT
CDR3: CASSQGPSNQPQHF

length: 15
D: -
V: TRBV27
J: TRBJ1-6
size: -
DNA: TGTGCCAGCAGTTTTGAGGGACCCTATAATTCACCCCTCCACTTT
CDR3: CASSFEGPYNSPLHF

length: 14
D: -
V: TRBV19
J: TRBJ1-1
size: few
DNA: TGTGCCAGTAGTGCCTTGCGGGGGAACACTGAAGCTTTCTTT
CDR3: CASSALRGNTEAFF

length: 14
D: -
V: TRBV5-6
J: TRBJ2-7
size: -
DNA: TGTGCCAGCAGCGCGGCGGGCAGGACCCTTGAGCAGTACTTC
CDR3: CASSAAGRTLEQYF

length: 17
D: TRBD1
V: TRBV11-2
J: TRBJ1-1
size: -
DNA: TGTGCCAGCAGCCCCATACGACAGGGGGGGAAGAACACTGAAGCTTTCTTT
CDR3: CASSPIRQGGKNTEAFF

length: 15
D: TRBD1
V: TRBV7-7
J: TRBJ2-2
size: -
DNA: TGTGCTAGCAGTTCCGGGACAGGGCGTGGCGGGGAGCTGTTTTTT
CDR3: CASSSGTGRGGELFF

length: 15
D: -
V: TRBV11-3
J: TRBJ1-1
size: -
DNA: TGTGCCAGCAGCTTAGGGGGGAACCGGAACACTGAAGCTTTCTTT
CDR3: CASSLGGNRNTEAFF

length: 12
D: -
V: TRBV23-1
J: TRBJ1-2
size: -
DNA: TGCGCCAGCATCGGACGGCTCTATGGCTACACCTTC
CDR3: CASIGRLYGYTF

length: 15
D: TRBD1
V: TRBV9
J: TRBJ1-1
size: -
DNA: TGTGCCAGCAGCGCCGAAGCGACAGGGGGTACTGAAGCTTTCTTT
CDR3: CASSAEATGGTEAFF

length: 14
D: -
V: TRBV19
J: TRBJ2-7
size: -
DNA: TGTGCCAGTAGTGCACAAGGGGAACTTTACGGGCAGTACTTC
CDR3: CASSAQGELYGQYF

length: 13
D: TRBD2
V: TRBV28
J: TRBJ2-7
size: -
DNA: TGTGCCAGCAGTCTAGCGGGAGTCCACGAGCAGTACTTC
CDR3: CASSLAGVHEQYF

length: 15
D: TRBD1
V: TRBV30
J: TRBJ1-5
size: few
DNA: TGTGCCTGGAGTGTACGGGGGACAGGGTCTCAGCCCCAGCATTTT
CDR3: CAWSVRGTGSQPQHF

length: 15
D: -
V: TRBV19
J: TRBJ2-1
size: -
DNA: TGTGCCAGTAGTATCTACCGGGGGTTCGGCAATGAGCAGTTCTTC
CDR3: CASSIYRGFGNEQFF

length: 15
D: -
V: TRBV2
J: TRBJ2-3
size: -
DNA: TGTGCCAGCAGGGCTACTGTATCTAGCACAGATACGCAGTATTTT
CDR3: CASRATVSSTDTQYF

length: 15
D: TRBD2
V: TRBV7-8
J: TRBJ2-7
size: -
DNA: TGTGCCAGCTTACCGGGGCTAGCGGGCTCCTACGAGCAGTACTTC
CDR3: CASLPGLAGSYEQYF

length: 14
D: -
V: TRBV2
J: TRBJ1-2
size: few
DNA: TGTGCCAGCAGTGAAATAGGGGCATCCTATGGCTACACCTTC
CDR3: CASSEIGASYGYTF

length: 16
D: -
V: TRBV5-1
J: TRBJ2-1
size: -
DNA: TGCGCCAGCAGCTTGGGTGGGGGGCTGAGTGTAAATGAGCAGTTCTTC
CDR3: CASSLGGGLSVNEQFF

length: 11
D: -
V: TRBV20-1
J: TRBJ2-7
size: once
DNA: TGCAGTGCTAGTACAGCCTACGAGCAGTACTTC
CDR3: CSASTAYEQYF

length: 10
D: TRBD1
V: TRBV7-9
J: TRBJ2-2
size: -
DNA: TGTGCCGGGACAGACGGGGAGCTGTTTTTT
CDR3: CAGTDGELFF

length: 12
D: -
V: TRBV6-6
J: TRBJ2-7
size: -
DNA: TGTGCCAGCAGTTTAGGGGCCTACGAGCAGTACTTC
CDR3: CASSLGAYEQYF

length: 14
D: -
V: TRBV19
J: TRBJ2-2
size: once
DNA: TGTGCCAGTAGTATAGGTGACCGCACCGGGGAGCTGTTTTTT
CDR3: CASSIGDRTGELFF

length: 13
D: -
V: TRBV2
J: TRBJ2-3
size: -
DNA: TGTGCCAGCAAGGAAACTAGCACAGATACGCAGTATTTT
CDR3: CASKETSTDTQYF

length: 14
D: TRBD1
V: TRBV19
J: TRBJ1-2
size: -
DNA: TGTGCCAGTAGTAGAACAGGGGGAGACTATGGCTACACCTTC
CDR3: CASSRTGGDYGYTF

length: 14
D: -
V: TRBV4-3
J: TRBJ2-2
size: few
DNA: TGCGCCAGCAGCCAAGTAATCAACACCGGGGAGCTGTTTTTT
CDR3: CASSQVINTGELFF

length: 14
D: -
V: TRBV27
J: TRBJ1-2
size: -
DNA: TGTGCCAGCAGGTCACGGCCCGCTAACTATGGCTACACCTTC
CDR3: CASRSRPANYGYTF

length: 15
D: TRBD1
V: TRBV6-5
J: TRBJ1-4
size: -
DNA: TGTGCCAGCAGTGGCTCCGGGACAGGGGGTGTAAAACTGTTTTTT
CDR3: CASSGSGTGGVKLFF

length: 15
D: -
V: TRBV19
J: TRBJ1-2
size: few
DNA: TGTGCCAGTAGTATAACCCCCACCGTCGTCTATGGCTACACCTTC
CDR3: CASSITPTVVYGYTF

length: 14
D: -
V: TRBV19
J: TRBJ1-6
size: -
DNA: TGTGCCAGTAGTATAGATGGGGGGAATTCACCCCTCCACTTT
CDR3: CASSIDGGNSPLHF

length: 15
D: -
V: TRBV28
J: TRBJ2-7
size: -
DNA: TGTGCCAGCAGTCCACCTTCTAGCGCCTCCTACGAGCAGTACTTC
CDR3: CASSPPSSASYEQYF

length: 12
D: -
V: TRBV30
J: TRBJ1-6
size: -
DNA: TGTGCCTCCGCTAATGGGGGATCACCCCTCCACTTT
CDR3: CASANGGSPLHF

length: 11
D: -
V: TRBV29-1
J: TRBJ2-5
size: -
DNA: TGCAGCGCTGAGAGACAAGAGACCCAGTACTTC
CDR3: CSAERQETQYF

length: 14
D: -
V: TRBV6-1
J: TRBJ2-7
size: -
DNA: TGTGCCAGCAGGTGGGATATGAACTCCTACGAGCAGTACTTC
CDR3: CASRWDMNSYEQYF

length: 14
D: -
V: TRBV18
J: TRBJ2-7
size: -
DNA: TGTGCCAGCTCACCTCCCGGACGGGCCTACGAGCAGTACTTC
CDR3: CASSPPGRAYEQYF